The 5 T cell receptor beta chains below come from one sample, sequenced in a study of T cell changes during pregnancy in multiple sclerosis. Measured with immunoSEQ multiplex PCR; TCRdb has only the in-frame clones, and not every one. The table lists just over 40,000 clones, over 80% of them singletons. The source material was peripheral blood, sampled in the first trimester of pregnancy. These receptors originate from a female donor in good health, enrolled as a control in a pregnancy study.

This chain uses TRBV5-1 with TRBJ2-1; TRBD2 matches at 7 bases. The CDR3 extends over 14 amino acids. Germline CDR1 reads SGHRS; CDR2 reads YFSETQ. V shed 0 bases, J shed 5 bases, and the junction held 2 bases outside the gene matches. CDR3 residues: CASSLGRGDNEQFF. The CDR3, as DNA: TGCGCCAGCAGCTTGGGTCGGGGGGACAATGAGCAGTTCTTC.

The chain combines TRBV10-3 with TRBJ1-5; tentative D call: TRBD1 (5 bases). Trimming removed 10 bases from V and 2 bases from J, with 15 bases in between. Germline CDR1 ENHRY, CDR2 SYGVKD. The CDR3 sequence is 14 residues long. The CDR3 DNA follows: TGTGCCACCTTGGACACCGATCGCAATCAGCCCCAGCATTTT. It specifies CATLDTDRNQPQHF.

This chain connects TRBV30 to TRBJ2-1; possibly TRBD2 for D (5 bases). Germline V lookup: CDR1 GTSNPN, CDR2 SVGIG (reference sequence). This CDR3 is 14 amino acids long. V was shortened by 2 bases and J by 4 bases, with 12 bases between the two germline ends. CDR3 DNA: TGTGCCTGGAGTTCCTCCTCGGGGTACAATGAGCAGTTCTTC. Its translation is CAWSSSSGYNEQFF. Together with reference TRBV30 and TRBJ2-1, the CDR3 gives the full variable domain: SQTIHQWPATLVQPVGSPLSLECTVEGTSNPNLYWYRQAAGRGLQLLFYSVGIGQISSEVPQNLSASRPQDRQFILSSKKLLLSDSGFYLCAWSSSSGYNEQFFGPGTRLTVL.

The V gene is TRBV5-1, the J gene TRBJ2-7; 7 positions match TRBD1. CDR3 length equals 13 residues. Germline assignment: CDR1 SGHRS and CDR2 YFSETQ. Trimming cost V 3 bases and J 3 bases; bases outside gene matches: 3. The CDR3 spells CASSSTGFYEQYF. CDR3 sequence (DNA): TGCGCCAGCAGCTCGACAGGGTTCTACGAGCAGTACTTC.

In nucleotides, the CDR3 is TGTGCCAGCAGTATGCTAGCGGGGGGGCTTCGAGAGACCCAGTACTTC. As protein: CASSMLAGGLRETQYF. This chain joins TRBV27 and TRBJ2-5; 12 positions agree with TRBD2. The V gene's germline CDR1 is MNHEY and CDR2 SMNVEV (reference sequence). The V and J ends lost 5 bases and 4 bases, in that order; junction bases with no gene match: 8. The CDR3 consists of 16 residues.